What follows describes a single T cell receptor beta chain. The data derive from a study of blood T cell repertoires in COVID-19. Study details: Sources were T cells, B-cell-depleted T cells, or PBMCs; the material itself was cDNA or gDNA.

Ages ranged from roughly 18 to 100 years, with residence in approximately 23 US areas. The repertoire was sequenced with immunoSEQ multiplex PCR; TCRdb's copy has only in-frame clones and lacks some. This table holds around 300,000 clones, roughly nine tenths found once. CDR1 and CDR2 from the germline V gene are SGHVS and FNYEAQ. The V gene lost 0 bases and the J gene lost 7 bases, with 12 bases spanning the gap. This CDR3 is built from 14 residues. The chain employs TRBV7-6 and TRBJ1-1; D call uncertain. The source of this sequence is a woman aged 55-70 years who had recovered from COVID-19. The sequenced sample was PBMCs or T cells enriched from blood (not recorded which). This CDR3 reads CASSLAGTPIEAFF. The CDR3 DNA sequence: TGTGCCAGCAGCTTAGCGGGCACCCCGATTGAAGCTTTCTTT.